The sequence of this T cell receptor beta chain was determined in a study of control samples from healthy donors and cancer patients. Some clones are missing from TCRdb's copy, which holds only in-frame ones; the method was immunoSEQ multiplex PCR. The sample comprises hundreds of thousands of clones, approximately 90% of which are singletons, and approximately 6.3% rests with the top ten. The clonotype comes from a man between 35 and 55 years old with head and neck cancer. Sequenced sample: PBMCs.

CDR3 in DNA: TGTGCCAGCACCACACCGGACAGGTTGCACGAAAAACTGTTTTTT. Translated, it gives CASTTPDRLHEKLFF. The chain carries TRBV28 and TRBJ1-4; 7 nucleotides agree with TRBD1. The CDR3 is made up of 15 amino acids. The V gene end was trimmed by 7 bases and the J gene end by 8 bases; junction bases not matched to a gene: 13. The germline V gene encodes CDR1 MDHEN and CDR2 SYDVKM.